The clone carrying this T cell receptor (beta chain) was seen a single time. The entry originates in a study of blood T cell repertoires in COVID-19. Profiled with immunoSEQ multiplex PCR; TCRdb holds only in-frame clones, not every one. The sample contains approximately 200,000 clones, 86% of which appear only once. Trimming pared 0 bases from V and 7 bases from J, leaving 10 bases between. CDR1 LGHDT and CDR2 YNNKEL come from the germline V gene (reference sequence). CDR3 length: 15 amino acids. The source material was peripheral blood. The chain has TRBV3-1 (or the pseudogene TRBV3-2) and TRBJ1-6; D remains unclear. This clonotype originated in a man aged 50 to 60 with acute or convalescent COVID-19. The CDR3 loop is CASSQDSGSNSPLHF. The CDR3 nucleotides read TGTGCCAGCAGCCAAGATTCGGGGTCGAATTCACCCCTCCACTTT.